This T cell receptor beta chain was found in a study of regulatory T cells in long-lasting Graves disease (dated by TCRdb to 2020 to 2022). As for the study more broadly: Patients with newly diagnosed Graves' disease had been on antithyroid drugs for under 3 months. Peripheral blood TCR sequencing and RNA sequencing compared persistent Graves' disease patients with newly diagnosed Graves' disease patients. The study was conducted in China and was registered as a clinical trial. TCR sequencing covered around 13 persistent and roughly 20 newly diagnosed Graves' disease patients, around 33 samples in total. Overall results and qualifications from the work: Only the TCR beta chain was sequenced and analyzed. A larger number of public clonotypes was shared among persistent patients (approximately 3,000) than among newly diagnosed patients (more than 850). Peripheral blood alone was examined, since thyroid tissue, which constituted the primary lesion, could not be accessed. The authors acknowledged the small sample size as a limitation that may reduce accuracy. Persistent disease showed preferential use of TRBV28, TRBJ1-2 and TRBJ2-5, whereas newly diagnosed disease favored TRBV20-1 and TRBJ2-1. Compared with newly diagnosed patients, persistent Graves' disease patients had lower TCR Shannon entropy and fewer highly expanded clones, which suggests clonal expansion.

The sample's time point label is to be understood as: newly diagnosed GD, antithyroid drugs for less than 3 months. For both TCR sequencing and RNA sequencing, RNA was extracted from PBMCs in TRIzol. Graves' disease was diagnosed according to American Thyroid Association guidelines. Patients for the study were recruited at an endocrinology department in Xi'an, China. From each patient, about 8.9 milliliters of peripheral blood was collected into an EDTA anticoagulant tube. Ficoll Paque Plus density gradient separation was used to isolate PBMCs, and no additional T cell sorting was done. An Agilent 2100 Bioanalyzer and agarose gel were used to assess RNA quality, and a NanoDrop 2000 was used to measure RNA concentration. The CDR3 contains 16 residues, cysteine and phenylalanine counted. Only the CDR3 part of the read is kept: 48 bases, read in frame from the first base. The CDR1 and CDR2 encoded by the germline V gene are SGHRS and YFSETQ. Trimming costs V 1 base and J 4 bases, and their ends lie 18 bases apart.

The table lists this clonotype with many counts. Its antigen has not been determined. No quality values exist for individual bases; no much larger clone is one base distant. Library construction relied on multiplex PCR. Sequencing instrument: Illumina HiSeq 4000. CDR3 regions were amplified by Arm-PCR with iRepertoire HTBI primers to construct TCR beta libraries. PCR products were gel purified before sequencing. The study's own analysis went as follows. Gene usage analysis of CDR3 amino acid clonotypes used the 62 TRBV and fewer than 15 TRBJ segments found across samples. COPE and FqMerger were used to merge the filtered high-quality paired reads into contigs. Contigs were aligned with BLAST to IMGT TRBV, TRBD and TRBJ reference genes, and CDR3 was defined per IMGT. Any clonotype with a frequency above 0.1% was counted as a highly expanded clone. Shannon entropy served as the measure of repertoire diversity, while the Gini coefficient captured V-J evenness. A clonotype found in more than one individual was treated as public. In-frame beta chains were kept once TCRdb had trimmed the public reads at Q25 with fastp and called clones with MiXCR. One record per CDR3 amino acid sequence lists the most common genes and DNA. These V and J calls are TCRdb output, not the study's own analysis. In all, the sample holds 400,000 to 500,000 distinct CDR3 sequences, and about 17% of those were seen once. The ten largest clones capture about 10% of the sample.

These data also formed part of another study, on T cells in Graves' hyperthyroidism and ophthalmopathy. In that second paper, the authors write: Graves' hyperthyroidism was defined as stable when no progression to ophthalmopathy occurred over 18 months of follow-up. Hyperthyroidism patients were newly diagnosed, with disease duration under 2 months, and aged 18 to 65 years. Any patient with an uncontrolled infection, another autoimmune disease, pregnancy or lactation was excluded. Diagnoses were based on clinical symptoms, serum thyroxine and TRAb, thyroid ultrasound and orbital computed tomography. The TCR CDR3 was subjected to a first round of RT-PCR using the HTBI primer set and the Qiagen OneStep RT-PCR kit. Most expanded thyroid clonotypes (frequency above 0.001) were also detected in blood, suggesting blood repertoires may reflect thyroid immune responses. Ophthalmopathy was separated from stable hyperthyroidism by a 13 V-J signature model, with around 90% sensitivity and just over 81% specificity obtained in cross-validation and 80%/75% obtained in testing. In validation, progression to ophthalmopathy was predicted by the model with 70.59% sensitivity and just over 72% specificity, a median of about 6.4 months before onset. To identify distinguishing TCR V-J signatures, a discovery cohort of 100 patients was used, comprising 40 to 45 with Graves' ophthalmopathy and roughly 60 with stable Graves' hyperthyroidism. Prospective prediction of ophthalmopathy was tested in an independent validation cohort consisting of about 19 hyperthyroidism patients and around 17 patients who later progressed to ophthalmopathy. The approximately 100 discovery patients were divided at random into training and test sets in a 7:3 ratio. In six Graves' hyperthyroidism patients, the study also compared T-cell repertoires from thyroid tissue with T-cell repertoires from blood. Following sampling, methimazole starting at 30 mg daily was given to hyperthyroidism patients, and high-dose intravenous methylprednisolone was given to ophthalmopathy patients. A second multiplex PCR round built the libraries, followed by size selection and purification. The libraries were sequenced on an Illumina HiSeq2000 using paired-end 100 bp reads. Raw data were processed with SOAPnuke, discarding reads with adapters, uncalled bases, mean Phred below 15, or no exact constant-primer or identifier match. COPE v1.2.5 was used to merge the high-quality paired reads, and each unique nucleotide sequence was defined as a clonotype. Clonotypes were aligned to IMGT TRBV, TRBD and TRBJ reference segments using MiTCR v1.1. Only V-J combinations with frequency above 0.0001, covering about 99% of repertoires, were analysed. The TCS score was defined as F50 (clonal expansion) divided by E x V (chaos), with BLOSUM62-based TCRdist calculated between CDR3 peptides within each V-J. Welch's t-statistics and random forest reduced several hundred V-J features to around 14, which were used in a naive Bayes classifier (R e1071). Sample size was not statistically predetermined, and investigators were not blinded to group allocation. According to the paper, TCR Vbeta CDR3 sequencing was carried out on about 140 peripheral blood samples, which came from fewer than 50 ophthalmopathy, 80 or so hyperthyroidism and roughly 17 progressor patients.

This clonotype was obtained from a woman between 25 and 40 years old with Graves disease. Donor details come from another sample of the same person, matched by shared clones. The chain is assembled from TRBV5-1 and TRBJ2-7; TRBD1 could be the D gene, as 7 bases match. Material: peripheral blood mononuclear cells (PBMCs), obtained at new diagnosis, from a patient treated with antithyroid drugs. This receptor carries the CDR3 CASSLMPTGTVYEQYF. The sequenced DNA is TGCGCCAGCAGCTTGATGCCGACAGGGACTGTGTACGAGCAGTACTTC.